Below, 10 T cell receptor beta chains from the same sample are listed, as sequenced in a study of T cell responses to AZD1222 COVID-19 vaccine. Some clones are missing from TCRdb's copy, which holds only in-frame ones; the method was immunoSEQ multiplex PCR. The sample has some 120,000 clones; 88% are singletons. The source was peripheral blood, collected on day 0 of MenACWY control vaccination. The receptors originated from an adult in good health.

This clone was seen a single time. V gene TRBV7-9 combines with J gene TRBJ2-2, with 7 bases matching TRBD2. V was pared by 5 bases and J by 0 bases, with 6 bases of the junction left unmatched. The germline CDR1 and CDR2 sequences are SEHNR and FQNEAQ (reference sequence). The CDR3 covers 16 residues. The CDR3 nucleotides read TGTGCCAGCAGCGCCCGTGCGGGGGCGAACACCGGGGAGCTGTTTTTT. Residues: CASSARAGANTGELFF.

Of note for this clone: The sample contains more than one DNA sequence encoding this CDR3. This chain uses TRBV5-1 with TRBJ1-1; D is unclear. V shed 4 bases and J shed 1 base, with 11 bases lying between them. The CDR3 spans 14 residues. Germline loops: CDR1 SGHRS, CDR2 YFSETQ. For the CDR3, the DNA is TGCGCCAGCAGCCTGGAAGCGGGGAACACTGAAGCTTTCTTT. As protein: CASSLEAGNTEAFF. The full variable domain, completed using reference TRBV5-1 and TRBJ1-1, is KAGVTQTPRYLIKTRGQQVTLSCSPISGHRSVSWYQQTPGQGLQFLFEYFSETQRNKGNFPGRFSGRQFSNSRSEMNVSTLELGDSALYLCASSLEAGNTEAFFGQGTRLTVV.

To note about this clone: A read error may produce the germline difference seen at one junction end. This chain's CDR3 is CGSSQVFRTSGVTWSYNEQFF. CDR3 in DNA: TGTGGCAGCAGCCAAGTTTTCAGGACTAGCGGGGTTACATGGTCCTACAATGAGCAGTTCTTC. This chain uses TRBV14 with TRBJ2-1; 12 bases align to TRBD2. The CDR3 runs to 21 residues. The germline CDR1 and CDR2 sequences are SGHDN and FVKESK.

V is TRBV5-1 and J is TRBJ2-2, with 13 bases lining up with TRBD2. Germline-derived CDR1 and CDR2 are SGHRS and YFSETQ. CDR3 length equals 16 residues. The V segment lost 6 bases and the J segment 5 bases; nucleotides outside the gene matches: 7. The CDR3 DNA reads TGCGCCAGCACTGGACTAGCGGGAGATCGGACCGGGGAGCTGTTTTTT. It specifies CASTGLAGDRTGELFF.

Here the CDR3 reads CASSTRPASYEQYF. The CDR3 nucleotides read TGCGCCAGCAGCACTCGACCTGCTTCCTACGAGCAGTACTTC. The chain couples TRBV5-1 to TRBJ2-7; D not resolved. The CDR3 length is 14 residues. CDR1 is SGHRS and CDR2 is YFSETQ in the germline V gene. With 4 bases removed from V and 1 base from J, the gap between germline ends came to 12 bases.

This clone showed up just a few times. The chain is built from TRBV2 and TRBJ1-5; perhaps TRBD1 as D (5 bases). The V end was cut by 5 bases, the J end by 2 bases, with 19 bases between. The CDR3 has 17 residues. The V gene's germline CDR1 is SNHLY and CDR2 FYNNEI. This chain's CDR3 is CASSLRSGLGGNQPQHF. The CDR3 bases are TGTGCCAGCAGTCTTAGGTCAGGGTTAGGGGGCAATCAGCCCCAGCATTTT.

The V and J genes are TRBV6-5 and TRBJ1-4; a possible D gene is TRBD1 (5 bases). CDR1 and CDR2 from the germline V gene are MNHEY and SVGAGI. Deletions cut 4 bases from V and 6 bases from J, with 15 bases between. The CDR3 runs to 15 residues. CDR3 sequence (DNA): TGTGCCAGCAGTTCCTCCGGGACGGCATATGAAAAACTGTTTTTT. Translating it yields CASSSSGTAYEKLFF.

This clone appeared a few times. This chain links TRBV19 with TRBJ2-1, with TRBD2 identical over 11 bases. Germline V gene lookup returns CDR1 LNHDA and CDR2 SQIVND (reference sequence). V lost 9 bases and J lost 4; bases outside the gene matches: 11. The CDR3 extends over 16 amino acids. The CDR3 sequence is CASRSIAGGGYNEQFF. The CDR3 DNA reads TGTGCCAGCCGTTCTATAGCGGGAGGGGGATACAATGAGCAGTTCTTC.

The V gene is TRBV2, the J gene TRBJ2-1; no clear D. The CDR3 covers 10 residues. The V gene lost 2 bases and the J gene lost 7 bases, with 0 bases spanning the gap. In germline, CDR1 is SNHLY, CDR2 FYNNEI. The CDR3 bases are TGTGCCAGCAGTGAAAATGAGCAGTTCTTC. Its translation: CASSENEQFF.

The chain links TRBV7-3 to TRBJ2-6; D is perhaps TRBD1 or TRBD2 (6 bases each). CDR3 length: 18 amino acids. Trimming took 4 bases from V and 0 from J, leaving 16 bases between them. The germline gives CDR1 SGHTA, CDR2 FQGTGA. The CDR3 nucleotides are TGTGCCAGCAGCTCTCGTGGAGGGGGAATCTCTGGGGCCAACGTCCTGACTTTC. Its protein product is CASSSRGGGISGANVLTF.